The 6 T cell receptor beta chains listed next were all sequenced from one sample in a study of glioma-infiltrating T cells after dendritic cell vaccination. The time point: after dendritic cell vaccination, including at tumor progression/relapse. Only in-frame clones appear in the TCRdb table, and some are missing; sequencing was by immunoSEQ multiplex PCR. The sample yields around 87,000 clones, 80% to 85% seen once. The material sequenced was blood, taken after dendritic cell vaccination. These receptors originate from a human donor with glioblastoma.

The V call is TRBV28, the J call TRBJ1-4, with D hard to call. Looked up from germline, CDR1 is MDHEN and CDR2 is SYDVKM. The CDR3 is 13 amino acids. With 5 bases removed from V and 12 bases from J, the gap between germline ends came to 16 bases. The CDR3 here is CASSPRPTRELFF. In nucleotides, the CDR3 is TGTGCCAGCAGTCCCCGACCGACGAGGGAACTGTTTTTT.

This chain joins TRBV7-2 and TRBJ1-2; 7 bases align to TRBD1. In germline, CDR1 is SGHTA, CDR2 FQGNSA. The V and J ends lost 5 bases and 5 bases, in that order; junction bases with no gene match: 5. The CDR3 contains 13 residues. The CDR3 bases are TGTGCCAGCAGCCCGGACAGGCAGTATGGCTACACCTTC. It yields the protein CASSPDRQYGYTF.

The J gene is TRBJ2-1, the V gene TRBV5-1; a possible D gene is TRBD2 (6 bases). V was shortened by 5 bases and J by 10 bases, with 10 bases between the two germline ends. This CDR3 contains 11 residues. The germline CDR1 and CDR2 sequences are SGHRS and YFSETQ. The CDR3, as DNA: TGCGCCAGCAGTCTTGGAGGGGAGCAGTTCTTC. This encodes CASSLGGEQFF.

The chain is built from TRBV18 and TRBJ2-2; 7 nucleotides line up with TRBD1. The CDR3 spans 17 residues. Trimming at V came to 6 bases and at J to 0 bases, leaving 10 bases not matched to a gene. Germline lookup yields CDR1 KGHSH and CDR2 LQKENI. CDR3 nucleotide sequence: TGTGCCAGCTCGCCAATACAGGGGACGGCGAACACCGGGGAGCTGTTTTTT. It codes for CASSPIQGTANTGELFF.

This clone was detected only a few times. V gene TRBV5-6 combines with J gene TRBJ2-7; D unresolved. Germline V CDR1 and CDR2: SGHDT, YYEEEE. This CDR3 has 13 amino acids. Trimming left V 3 bases short and J 1 base short, with 8 bases between. CDR3: CASSSSFSYEQYF. The DNA of the CDR3 is TGTGCCAGCAGCTCGTCTTTTTCCTACGAGCAGTACTTC.

The chain carries TRBV4-1 and TRBJ2-3; tentative D call: TRBD1 (5 bases). Germline CDR1 is MGHRA and CDR2 is YSYEKL. V was shortened by 4 bases and J by 1 base, with 15 bases between the two germline ends. CDR3 size: 16 residues. The CDR3 loop reads CASSPEIQGGTDTQYF. The CDR3 DNA sequence: TGCGCCAGCAGCCCAGAGATCCAGGGCGGCACAGATACGCAGTATTTT.